The T cell receptor (beta chain) described here comes from a study of blood T cell repertoires in COVID-19. About the study: Samples representing acute and convalescent COVID-19 were sourced from the United States, Italy and Spain. PBMCs, B-cell-depleted T cells, or T cells were the source of the cDNA or gDNA that made up the material.

The method was immunoSEQ multiplex PCR; TCRdb's version includes in-frame clones alone and lacks a portion of them. The top ten clones hold 1.5% to 2% of a sample with about 200,000 clones, around nine tenths of them seen once. The CDR3 spans 14 residues. With V trimmed by 0 bases and J by 3 bases, 0 bases remained unmatched. Germline CDR1 GTSNPN, CDR2 SVGIG (reference sequence). V gene TRBV30 combines with J gene TRBJ2-1, with 9 bases lining up with TRBD1. This TCR came from a young man with active or convalescent COVID-19. The specimen sequenced was peripheral blood. CDR3 region: CAWSVGQGYNEQFF. As DNA, the CDR3 is TGTGCCTGGAGTGTGGGACAGGGCTACAATGAGCAGTTCTTC.